The 24 T cell receptor beta chains listed next were all sequenced from one sample in a study of shared clonotypes between healthy human individuals. The repertoire was sequenced with immunoSEQ multiplex PCR; TCRdb's copy has only in-frame clones and lacks some. The sample yields more than 1,200,000 clones, roughly 98.5% seen once. The sample taken for sequencing was naive CD4+ T cells sorted from blood. Subset indicated: CD45RA+ positively selected. The source of these receptors is a man in his thirties or forties in good health.

The genes are TRBV25-1 and TRBJ2-1, with 9 bases that match TRBD2. The CDR3 loop spans 14 amino acids. J lost 9 bases, V lost 3 bases, and 6 bases had no gene match. Germline lookup yields CDR1 MGHDK and CDR2 SYGVNS. CDR3 bases: TGTGCCAGCAGTGACCGGACTAGCGTGCTTGAGCAGTTCTTC. Translating it yields CASSDRTSVLEQFF.

The chain carries TRBV9 and TRBJ1-3; D call uncertain. Trimming took off 0 bases at V and 0 bases at J, with 4 bases between the two ends. The CDR3 consists of 14 residues. Germline V CDR1 and CDR2: SGDLS, YYNGEE. CDR3 residues: CASSVVDSGNTIYF. The CDR3 DNA follows: TGTGCCAGCAGCGTAGTGGACTCTGGAAACACCATATATTTT. Based on the CDR3 plus reference TRBV9 and TRBJ1-3, the full variable domain is DSGVTQTPKHLITATGQRVTLRCSPRSGDLSVYWYQQSLDQGLQFLIQYYNGEERAKGNILERFSAQQFPDLHSELNLSSLELGDSALYFCASSVVDSGNTIYFGEGSWLTVV.

This clone was observed a single time. Other DNA sequences of this sample code for an identical CDR3. The V gene is TRBV7-8, the J gene TRBJ2-7; 8 bases map to TRBD1. The trim removed 5 bases at V and 3 bases at J, leaving 3 bases unmatched. CDR3 length: 13 residues. Germline CDR1 SGHVS, CDR2 FQNEAQ. The CDR3 DNA is TGTGCCAGCAGCCGTGGACAGGGCTACGAGCAGTACTTC. Its protein product is CASSRGQGYEQYF.

V gene TRBV7-2 combines with J gene TRBJ2-5, with D uncertain. The CDR3 totals 16 residues. The germline V gene has CDR1 SGHTA and CDR2 FQGNSA. Trimming pared 5 bases from V and 0 bases from J, leaving 16 bases between. CDR3 amino acids: CASSLSAQAYQETQYF. Written as DNA, the CDR3 is TGTGCCAGCAGCCTTTCCGCTCAGGCGTACCAAGAGACCCAGTACTTC.

This rearrangement joins TRBV5-1 to TRBJ2-1; 8 nucleotides match TRBD2. The V gene's germline CDR1 is SGHRS and CDR2 YFSETQ. J gave up 2 bases and V 1 base, and 5 bases lay outside the gene matches. The CDR3 extends over 16 amino acids. CDR3 sequence (DNA): TGCGCCAGCAGCTTGATGACGGGAGGGCCCTACAATGAGCAGTTCTTC. Translating gives CASSLMTGGPYNEQFF.

This clone was seen just once. V is TRBV5-6 and J is TRBJ1-5; tentative D call: TRBD1 (5 bases). The CDR3 is made up of 16 amino acids. The ends were cut back, 6 bases at V and 2 bases at J, with 18 bases in the middle. Germline CDR1 and CDR2: SGHDT and YYEEEE. The CDR3, as DNA: TGTGCCAGCACCCACTGGGCGGGACTGGGCAATCAGCCCCAGCATTTT. Translation gives CASTHWAGLGNQPQHF.

As DNA, the CDR3 is TGTGCCAGCAGCGTAGCCGCGGGACTAGCGTTGAGCACAGATACGCAGTATTTT. This translates into CASSVAAGLALSTDTQYF. The V call is TRBV9, the J call TRBJ2-3; 10 bases are shared with TRBD2. This CDR3 spans 18 amino acids. The V segment lost 0 bases and the J segment 0 bases; nucleotides outside the gene matches: 7. CDR1 is SGDLS, CDR2 YYNGEE, per germline.

Only one count was recorded for this clone. As DNA, the CDR3 is TGTGCCAGACCGGACAGGGCGGACACTGAAGCTTTCTTT. Amino acid sequence: CARPDRADTEAFF. The gene calls are TRBV2 and TRBJ1-1, with 8 bases identical to TRBD1. The trim removed 9 bases at V and 3 bases at J, leaving 6 bases unmatched. Looked up from germline, CDR1 is SNHLY and CDR2 is FYNNEI. The CDR3 length is 13 residues.

The J gene is TRBJ1-5, the V gene TRBV18, with a weak D call TRBD1 (6 bases). The ends were cut back, 2 bases at V and 3 bases at J, with 11 bases in the middle. The CDR3 has 15 amino acids. The germline gives CDR1 KGHSH, CDR2 LQKENI. The CDR3 DNA is TGTGCCAGCTCACCAGGACAGCAGTTCAATCAGCCCCAGCATTTT. Translating gives CASSPGQQFNQPQHF.

V is TRBV21-1 and J is TRBJ1-2. TRBV21-1 has pseudogene status. The CDR3 is 13 amino acids. The CDR3 nucleotides read TGTGCCAGCAGCCCTCGGGGCAGGCTTGGCTACACCTTC. Its protein is CASSPRGRLGYTF.

The chain has TRBV10-1 and TRBJ2-3; no clear D. The CDR3 length is 14 residues. The V gene lost 0 bases and the J gene lost 1 base, with 5 bases spanning the gap. Germline V gene data show CDR1 as WNHNN and CDR2 as SYGVQD (reference sequence). In DNA form, the CDR3 reads TGCGCCAGCAGTGAGTCGAGTGGCACAGATACGCAGTATTTT. It translates to CASSESSGTDTQYF.

The chain employs TRBV5-4 and TRBJ1-1, with D uncertain. From germline, CDR1 is SGHNT and CDR2 YYREEE (reference sequence). V was trimmed by 7 bases and J by 1 base, leaving 14 bases between them. This CDR3 is 14 amino acids long. In DNA form, the CDR3 reads TGTGCCAGCTCCGACCGACGGAAGAACACTGAAGCTTTCTTT. This gives the protein CASSDRRKNTEAFF.

The V and J genes are TRBV18 and TRBJ2-6; D gene uncertain. The ends were cut back, 2 bases at V and 0 bases at J, with 11 bases in the middle. The germline CDR1 and CDR2 sequences are KGHSH and LQKENI. The CDR3 contains 17 residues. CDR3 coding DNA: TGTGCCAGCTCACCAAGGAGCCGGGCCTCTGGGGCCAACGTCCTGACTTTC. Its protein product is CASSPRSRASGANVLTF.

This chain connects TRBV4-3 to TRBJ2-5; D is possibly TRBD1 or TRBD2 (5 bases each). CDR3 length: 17 amino acids. Germline CDR1 reads LGHNA; CDR2 reads YSLEER. Trimming removed 0 bases at V and 2 bases at J, with 16 bases between. The chain's CDR3 is CASSQEVIGTGQETQYF. DNA of the CDR3: TGCGCCAGCAGCCAAGAAGTGATAGGGACGGGACAAGAGACCCAGTACTTC.

This clone was counted a single time. J is TRBJ2-7 and V is TRBV30, with TRBD1 as a possible D gene (6 bases). The CDR3 runs 13 residues. The ends were cut back, 2 bases at V and 3 bases at J, with 11 bases in the middle. Germline V gene lookup returns CDR1 GTSNPN and CDR2 SVGIG (reference sequence). The CDR3 sequence is CAWSRGGRYEQYF. For the CDR3, the DNA is TGTGCCTGGAGTCGTGGGGGCCGCTACGAGCAGTACTTC.

The chain carries TRBV2 and TRBJ1-1, with 7 positions matching TRBD1. The CDR3 sequence is 16 residues long. Trimming at V came to 0 bases and at J to 7 bases, leaving 11 bases not matched to a gene. From germline, CDR1 is SNHLY and CDR2 FYNNEI. The DNA for the CDR3 is TGTGCCAGCAGTGAAGCAGTAAGGCGGGGACAGAATGAAGCTTTCTTT. Translation: CASSEAVRRGQNEAFF.

This chain joins TRBV15 and TRBJ2-3; D may be TRBD1 or TRBD2 (5 bases each). Germline CDR1 LNHNV, CDR2 YYDKDF (reference sequence). This CDR3 has 17 amino acids. V dropped 0 bases and J dropped 0 bases, with 13 bases sitting between them. The CDR3 DNA reads as TGTGCCACCAGCAGAGATTTAAGAGGGGACAGCACAGATACGCAGTATTTT. Protein product: CATSRDLRGDSTDTQYF.

J is TRBJ1-1 and V is TRBV4-3; D is possibly TRBD1 (5 bases). Trimming cost V 1 base and J 0 bases, with 12 bases left between them. Germline loops: CDR1 LGHNA, CDR2 YSLEER. This CDR3 has 16 residues. The CDR3 region is CASSQGRADMNTEAFF. The CDR3 DNA reads TGCGCCAGCAGCCAAGGCAGGGCCGATATGAACACTGAAGCTTTCTTT.

For this clone: Its ends do not fully match the called genes, so a read error is possible. This chain connects TRBV7-3 to TRBJ2-3, with TRBD2 matching 8 bases. Germline CDR1 SGHTA, CDR2 FQGTGA. CDR3 length: 16 residues. CDR3 nucleotides: TGTGCCAGCAGCCTAACCGGGACTAGAGGGGCAGATACGCAGTATTTT. Amino acid sequence: CASSLTGTRGADTQYF.

The genes are TRBV5-1 and TRBJ1-2; TRBD1 agrees at 7 bases. The CDR3 consists of 14 residues. CDR1 and CDR2 from the germline V gene are SGHRS and YFSETQ. The V gene end was trimmed by 5 bases and the J gene end by 3 bases; junction bases not matched to a gene: 7. The CDR3 coding sequence is TGCGCCAGCAGACAGACAGGGATCGACTATGGCTACACCTTC. This translates into CASRQTGIDYGYTF.

The V and J genes are TRBV15 and TRBJ1-4, with 10 bases lining up with TRBD1. This CDR3 has 15 residues. Germline V gene sequence: CDR1 LNHNV, CDR2 YYDKDF (reference sequence). V was pared by 1 base and J by 8 bases, with 4 bases of the junction left unmatched. In DNA, the CDR3 is TGTGCCACCAGCAGAGTCGGACAGGGGGAAGAAAAACTGTTTTTT. Protein sequence: CATSRVGQGEEKLFF.

This chain uses TRBV15 with TRBJ2-1; 9 bases line up with TRBD1. CDR3 size: 13 residues. The germline V gene encodes CDR1 LNHNV and CDR2 YYDKDF (reference sequence). V shed 5 bases, J shed 8 bases, and the junction held 4 bases outside the gene matches. CDR3 in amino acids: CATSVRQGDEQFF. The CDR3 bases are TGTGCCACCAGCGTTCGACAGGGGGATGAGCAGTTCTTC. Based on the CDR3 plus reference TRBV15 and TRBJ2-1, the full variable domain is DAMVIQNPRYQVTQFGKPVTLSCSQTLNHNVMYWYQQKSSQAPKLLFHYYDKDFNNEADTPDNFQSRRPNTSFCFLDIRSPGLGDTAMYLCATSVRQGDEQFFGPGTRLTVL.

Turning to this clone: This sample also contains other DNA sequences that code for the same CDR3. The rearrangement uses TRBV7-6 and TRBJ1-1; D ambiguous. The CDR3 contains 14 residues. The V and J ends lost 1 base and 1 base respectively, with 7 bases between them. Germline V CDR1 and CDR2: SGHVS, FNYEAQ. CDR3 nucleotides: TGTGCCAGCAGCTTAGGGGCCCCGAACACTGAAGCTTTCTTT. It is translated as CASSLGAPNTEAFF.

The gene calls are TRBV2 and TRBJ1-5, with D maybe TRBD1 (6 bases). CDR3 length equals 16 residues. Germline V lookup: CDR1 SNHLY, CDR2 FYNNEI. The V and J ends lost 6 bases and 1 base respectively, with 16 bases between them. The CDR3 DNA reads TGTGCCAGCAGGGCCCTGGGACATTTGAGCAATCAGCCCCAGCATTTT. Protein: CASRALGHLSNQPQHF.